This TCR beta chain was recovered during a study of cytomegalovirus exposure and HLA in healthy donors. The ends were cut back, 2 bases at V and 3 bases at J, with 13 bases in the middle. Germline V lookup: CDR1 SGHAT, CDR2 FQNNGV. This CDR3 is 15 amino acids long. The PCR was carried out with 60 Vbeta primers and 13 Jbeta primers. Here immunoSEQ multiplex PCR was the method, and the copy in TCRdb shows in-frame clones only, minus some. Of 150,000 to 200,000 clones listed, roughly 84% were seen once; the top ten hold roughly 6.7%. The donors gave bone marrow, and they were healthy. The V call is TRBV11-2, the J call TRBJ2-5, with D possibly matching TRBD1 (6 bases). This receptor was identified in a man aged 50 to 60 in good health and CMV-seropositive. The sequenced sample consisted of PBMCs. The CDR3 region has the DNA TGTGCCAGCAGCTTATTGGGGGCTCGGGAAGAGACCCAGTACTTC. It is translated as CASSLLGAREETQYF.